One and the same sample provided the 16 T cell receptor beta chains below, sequenced in a study of breast tumors, draining lymph nodes, adjacent tissues. Using its own MiXCR run on the multiplex PCR reads, TCRdb lists one record per CDR3 protein. The table has 20,000 or so distinct CDR3 sequences, about 50% seen once. The specimen sequenced was breast tumor tissue. Receptor source: a female donor with breast cancer. Some clones in this sample may be carry-over from other donors' samples.

The chain employs TRBV5-4 and TRBJ2-7; D uncertain. Germline CDR1 reads SGHNT; CDR2 reads YYREEE (reference sequence). The CDR3 runs to 15 residues. Trimming shortened V by 2 bases and J by 4 bases, and 16 bases separated the two germline ends. CDR3 in DNA: TGTGCCAGCAGCTTTCAGAGTAACGGATGGTACGAGCAGTACTTC. Translation gives CASSFQSNGWYEQYF. Full variable domain (outside the CDR3, taken from reference TRBV5-4 and TRBJ2-7): ETGVTQSPTHLIKTRGQQVTLRCSSQSGHNTVSWYQQALGQGPQFIFQYYREEENGRGNFPPRFSGLQFPNYSSELNVNALELDDSALYLCASSFQSNGWYEQYFGPGTRLTVT.

Many counts were recorded for this clonotype. This rearrangement joins TRBV5-1 to TRBJ2-5; maybe TRBD1 (5 bases). The germline CDR1 and CDR2 sequences are SGHRS and YFSETQ. V dropped 4 bases and J dropped 2 bases, with 9 bases sitting between them. The CDR3 is made up of 13 amino acids. The CDR3 nucleotides read TGCGCCAGCAGCGGGTCAGGGCAAGAGACCCAGTACTTC. Its translation: CASSGSGQETQYF.

This chain connects TRBV12-3 or TRBV12-4 to TRBJ1-2; D remains unclear. V was clipped by 5 bases and J by 8 bases, with 15 bases between them. CDR3 size: 13 residues. CDR3 in DNA: TGTGCCAGCAGTCACGGTTCAGAAATGGGCTACACCTTC. Encoded protein: CASSHGSEMGYTF.

J is TRBJ2-7 and V is TRBV6-1; 12 bases align to TRBD2. This CDR3 region has 18 residues. The J segment lost 0 bases and the V segment lost 7 bases, leaving 13 bases of the junction unmatched. CDR1 and CDR2 from the germline V gene are MNHNS and SASEGT. CDR3: CASKIWASGRAHSYEQYF. For the CDR3, the DNA is TGTGCCAGCAAAATCTGGGCTAGCGGGAGGGCCCACTCCTACGAGCAGTACTTC.

The table lists this clonotype with a count of one. V gene TRBV7-9 combines with J gene TRBJ2-1, with D possibly matching TRBD1 (6 bases). Germline loops: CDR1 SEHNR, CDR2 FQNEAQ (reference sequence). CDR3 length: 17 amino acids. Trimming took off 4 bases at V and 4 bases at J, with 20 bases between the two ends. CDR3 sequence reads: CASSSSPGTLTYNEQFF. The CDR3 bases are TGTGCCAGCAGCTCCTCACCAGGGACACTAACTTACAATGAGCAGTTCTTC.

V is TRBV7-2 and J is TRBJ2-7; D not resolved. Trimming stripped 5 bases from V and 2 bases from J, with 7 bases between. The CDR3 has 12 amino acids. Germline CDR1 is SGHTA and CDR2 is FQGNSA. The CDR3 DNA sequence: TGTGCCAGCAGCCCCCAACCCTACGAGCAGTACTTC. It yields the protein CASSPQPYEQYF.

Remarks on this clonotype: Germline is not matched at one junction end, which may reflect a read error. The chain is built from TRBV7-2 and TRBJ2-7, with D possibly matching TRBD2 (6 bases). Germline V gene lookup returns CDR1 SGHTA and CDR2 FQGNSA. The CDR3 totals 13 residues. The DNA of the CDR3 is TGTGCCAGCAGTTTACGGGGGTCCGGGGAGCTGTACTTC. Encoded protein: CASSLRGSGELYF.

This clonotype was counted many times. The chain combines TRBV27 with TRBJ1-5, with D maybe TRBD1 (5 bases). V was shortened by 4 bases and J by 5 bases, with 12 bases between the two germline ends. The germline CDR1 and CDR2 sequences are MNHEY and SMNVEV (reference sequence). CDR3 length: 14 amino acids. In DNA, the CDR3 is TGTGCCAGCAGTTACCAGGGTATTCATCAGCCCCAGCATTTT. This gives the protein CASSYQGIHQPQHF.

This clonotype was observed many times. It may be a read error: a sequence one base away is much more abundant. CDR3 sequence reads: CSAYPGTGVSEQYF. CDR3 nucleotide sequence: TGCAGTGCTTATCCCGGGACAGGCGTCTCCGAGCAGTACTTC. The V gene is TRBV20-1, the J gene TRBJ2-7; 8 nucleotides line up with TRBD1. With V trimmed by 5 bases and J by 6 bases, 12 bases remained unmatched. The CDR3 length is 14 residues. Germline CDR1 DFQATT, CDR2 SNEGSKA (reference sequence).

Many counts were recorded for this clonotype. J is TRBJ2-4 and V is TRBV15; the D is unclear. CDR3 length equals 17 residues. The germline V gene encodes CDR1 LNHNV and CDR2 YYDKDF (reference sequence). V gave up 0 bases and J gave up 0 bases, with 12 bases separating them. The CDR3 coding sequence is TGTGCCACCAGCAGAGATTCTTCAGGTCTAGCCAAAAACATTCAGTACTTC. It translates to CATSRDSSGLAKNIQYF.

By sample fraction, this clonotype is medium-sized. The J gene is TRBJ1-6, the V gene TRBV6-6; TRBD1 is a possible D gene (5 bases). This CDR3 is 17 amino acids long. Germline CDR1 is MNHNY and CDR2 is SVGAGI (reference sequence). V was shortened by 0 bases and J by 4 bases, with 13 bases between the two germline ends. The chain's CDR3 is CASSYSSPTVYNSPLHF. As DNA, the CDR3 is TGTGCCAGCAGTTACTCGAGTCCGACAGTTTATAATTCACCCCTCCACTTT.

This clonotype has ten or more counts. Just one base apart from a much larger clone, this may be a read error. The chain is built from TRBV6-4 and TRBJ2-1, with D uncertain. CDR3 length: 12 residues. The germline V gene encodes CDR1 MRHNA and CDR2 SNTAGT. The CDR3 DNA is TGTGCCAGCAGTCACTCTGAAAATGAGCAGTTCTTC. Its protein product is CASSHSENEQFF.

To note about this clonotype: Its ends do not fully match the called genes, so a read error is possible. The chain joins TRBV10-3 to TRBJ2-2, with 8 bases lining up with TRBD2. Germline-derived CDR1 and CDR2 are ENHRY and SYGVKD. The CDR3 contains 14 residues. This chain's CDR3 is CAIASGGPAGEPFF. The DNA for the CDR3 is TGTGCCATCGCATCGGGAGGGCCGGCCGGGGAGCCGTTTTTT.

The V call is TRBV20-1, the J call TRBJ2-1, with 8 bases matching TRBD2. Per germline, CDR1 DFQATT and CDR2 SNEGSKA (reference sequence). The CDR3 runs to 15 residues. With V trimmed by 3 bases and J by 4 bases, 8 bases remained unmatched. CDR3 nucleotides: TGCAGTGCTAGGACTAGCGAGATTCGTTACAATGAGCAGTTCTTC. Translating gives CSARTSEIRYNEQFF.

The rearrangement links TRBV5-1 to TRBJ2-1; D gene uncertain. The CDR3 has 15 amino acids. Deletions cut 0 bases from V and 7 bases from J, with 14 bases between. CDR1 is SGHRS, CDR2 YFSETQ, per germline. The CDR3 nucleotides are TGCGCCAGCAGCTTGGCGTACGGCCTTAAGAATGAGCAGTTCTTC. Translation: CASSLAYGLKNEQFF.

This clonotype has at least ten counts. The chain employs TRBV30 and TRBJ2-3; 12 nucleotides match TRBD2. V gave up 0 bases and J gave up 4 bases; unmatched junction bases: 8. Germline loops: CDR1 GTSNPN, CDR2 SVGIG (reference sequence). The CDR3 is 17 residues long. CDR3 sequence: CAWSVLGTSGSSDTQYF. For the CDR3, the DNA is TGTGCCTGGAGTGTACTAGGGACTAGCGGGTCCTCAGATACGCAGTATTTT. The whole variable domain, filled in from reference TRBV30 and TRBJ2-3, reads SQTIHQWPATLVQPVGSPLSLECTVEGTSNPNLYWYRQAAGRGLQLLFYSVGIGQISSEVPQNLSASRPQDRQFILSSKKLLLSDSGFYLCAWSVLGTSGSSDTQYFGPGTRLTVL.